Presented here are 2 T cell receptor beta chains from one specimen sequenced in a study of neurological immune-mediated disorders. One entry per CDR3 protein results from TCRdb running MiXCR on the 5' RACE reads. The sample lists about 74,000 distinct CDR3 sequences, 5.2% occurring once. The sequenced sample was PBMCs. The source is a man younger than 35 with multiple sclerosis.

Ten or more counts support this clonotype. V and J are TRBV5-1 and TRBJ2-7; tentative D call: TRBD1 (5 bases). Germline V gives CDR1 SGHRS, CDR2 YFSETQ. The V gene lost 1 base and the J gene lost 3 bases, with 14 bases spanning the gap. The CDR3 runs 15 residues. The chain's CDR3 is CASSLWQGAHYEQYF. As DNA, the CDR3 is TGCGCCAGCAGCTTGTGGCAGGGCGCTCACTACGAGCAGTACTTC.

This clonotype was seen repeatedly, ten times or more. The V call is TRBV12-3 or TRBV12-4, the J call TRBJ1-3, with D maybe TRBD1 (5 bases). With 3 bases removed from V and 0 bases from J, the gap between germline ends came to 18 bases. The CDR3 is 18 amino acids. The CDR3 DNA reads TGTGCCAGCAGTTTGAGATTGAGGGGAGTCAGCTCTGGAAACACCATATATTTT. Its translation: CASSLRLRGVSSGNTIYF.